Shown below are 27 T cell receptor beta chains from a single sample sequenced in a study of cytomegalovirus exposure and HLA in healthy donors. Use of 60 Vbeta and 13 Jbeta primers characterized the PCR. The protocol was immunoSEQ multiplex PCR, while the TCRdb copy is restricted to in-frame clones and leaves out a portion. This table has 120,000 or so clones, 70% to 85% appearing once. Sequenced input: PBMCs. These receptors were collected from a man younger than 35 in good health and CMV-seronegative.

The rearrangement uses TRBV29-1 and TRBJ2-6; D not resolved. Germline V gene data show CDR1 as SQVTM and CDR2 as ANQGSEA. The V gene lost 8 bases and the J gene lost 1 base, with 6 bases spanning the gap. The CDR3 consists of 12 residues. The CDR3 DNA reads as TGCAGCACTTTGTCTGGGGCCAACGTCCTGACTTTC. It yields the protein CSTLSGANVLTF. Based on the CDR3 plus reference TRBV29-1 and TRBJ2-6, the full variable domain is SAVISQKPSRDICQRGTSLTIQCQVDSQVTMMFWYRQQPGQSLTLIATANQGSEATYESGFVIDKFPISRPNLTFSTLTVSNMSPEDSSIYLCSTLSGANVLTFGAGSRLTVL.

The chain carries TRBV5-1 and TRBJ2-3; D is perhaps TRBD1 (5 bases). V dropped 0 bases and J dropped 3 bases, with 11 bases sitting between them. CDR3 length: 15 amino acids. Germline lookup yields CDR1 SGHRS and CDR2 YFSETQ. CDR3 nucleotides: TGCGCCAGCAGCTTGGCAAACAGGATAACAGATACGCAGTATTTT. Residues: CASSLANRITDTQYF. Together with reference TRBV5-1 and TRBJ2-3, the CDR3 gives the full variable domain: KAGVTQTPRYLIKTRGQQVTLSCSPISGHRSVSWYQQTPGQGLQFLFEYFSETQRNKGNFPGRFSGRQFSNSRSEMNVSTLELGDSALYLCASSLANRITDTQYFGPGTRLTVL.

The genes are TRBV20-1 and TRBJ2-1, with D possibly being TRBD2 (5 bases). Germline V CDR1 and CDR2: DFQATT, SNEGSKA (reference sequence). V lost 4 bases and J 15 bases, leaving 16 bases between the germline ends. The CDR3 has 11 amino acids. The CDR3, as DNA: TGCAGTGCTACCCCAAGTGGCCGGGGGTTCTTC. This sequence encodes CSATPSGRGFF.

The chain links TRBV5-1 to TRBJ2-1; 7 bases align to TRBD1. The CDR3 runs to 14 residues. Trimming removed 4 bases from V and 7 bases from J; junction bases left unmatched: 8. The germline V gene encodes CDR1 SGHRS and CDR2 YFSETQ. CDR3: CASSRRQGLNEQFF. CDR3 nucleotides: TGCGCCAGCAGCCGTCGACAGGGTCTGAATGAGCAGTTCTTC.

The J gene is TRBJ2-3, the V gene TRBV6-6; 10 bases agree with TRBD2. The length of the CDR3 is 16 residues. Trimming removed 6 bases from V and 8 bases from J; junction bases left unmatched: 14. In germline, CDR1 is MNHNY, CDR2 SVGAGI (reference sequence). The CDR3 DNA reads TGTGCCAGCAGCAACGGGCTAGCGGGGGCGCAAGGTACGCAGTATTTT. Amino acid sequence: CASSNGLAGAQGTQYF.

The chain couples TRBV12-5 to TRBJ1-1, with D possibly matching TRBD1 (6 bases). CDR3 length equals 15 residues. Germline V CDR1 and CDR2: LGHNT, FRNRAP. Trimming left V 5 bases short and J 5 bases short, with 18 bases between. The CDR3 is CASGPQGGQWTEAFF. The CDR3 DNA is TGTGCTAGTGGTCCACAGGGAGGGCAGTGGACTGAAGCTTTCTTT.

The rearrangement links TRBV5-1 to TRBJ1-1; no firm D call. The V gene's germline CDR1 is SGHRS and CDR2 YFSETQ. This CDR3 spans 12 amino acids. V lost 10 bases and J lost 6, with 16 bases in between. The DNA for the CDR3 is TGCGCCGGCAAAGATAGTGGTTCTGAAGCTTTCTTT. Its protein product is CAGKDSGSEAFF.

CDR3 protein: CASSPQRGPGVYGYTF. The CDR3 DNA follows: TGTGCCAGCTCACCCCAGCGGGGGCCCGGCGTCTATGGCTACACCTTC. This chain links TRBV18 with TRBJ1-2, with D perhaps matching TRBD1 (6 bases). The CDR3 consists of 16 residues. The V and J ends lost 3 bases and 4 bases respectively, with 18 bases between them. CDR1 is KGHSH and CDR2 is LQKENI in the germline V gene.

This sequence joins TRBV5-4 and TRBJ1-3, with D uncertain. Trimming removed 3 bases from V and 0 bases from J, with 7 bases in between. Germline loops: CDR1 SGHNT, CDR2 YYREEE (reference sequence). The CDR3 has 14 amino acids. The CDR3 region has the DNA TGTGCCAGCAGCTCGCAGTACTCTGGAAACACCATATATTTT. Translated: CASSSQYSGNTIYF.

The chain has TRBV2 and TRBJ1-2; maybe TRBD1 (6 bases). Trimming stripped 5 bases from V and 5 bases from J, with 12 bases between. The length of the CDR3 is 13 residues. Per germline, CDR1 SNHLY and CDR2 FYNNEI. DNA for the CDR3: TGTGCCAGCAGTCCAGGGGTGAGGTATGGCTACACCTTC. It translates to CASSPGVRYGYTF.

The CDR3 loop reads CASSSRTGVSGELFF. The CDR3 DNA sequence: TGTGCCAGCAGTTCTCGGACAGGGGTCTCCGGGGAGCTGTTTTTT. This chain links TRBV6-5 with TRBJ2-2; 9 nucleotides agree with TRBD1. CDR1 is MNHEY and CDR2 is SVGAGI in the germline V gene. This CDR3 has 15 residues. After removal of 4 bases from V and 6 bases from J, the junction contained 6 bases not matched to a gene.

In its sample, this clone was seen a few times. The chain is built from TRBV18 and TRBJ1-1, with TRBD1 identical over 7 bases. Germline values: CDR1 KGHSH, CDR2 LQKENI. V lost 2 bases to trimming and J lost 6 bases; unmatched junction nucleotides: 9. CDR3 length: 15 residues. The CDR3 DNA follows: TGTGCCAGCTCACCATCATATCAAGGGGGCCCTGAAGCTTTCTTT. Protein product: CASSPSYQGGPEAFF.

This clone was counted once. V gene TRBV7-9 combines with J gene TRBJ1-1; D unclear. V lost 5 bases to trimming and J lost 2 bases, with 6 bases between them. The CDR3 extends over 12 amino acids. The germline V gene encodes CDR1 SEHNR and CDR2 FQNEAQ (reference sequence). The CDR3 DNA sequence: TGTGCCAGCAGCCCGTCCAACACTGAAGCTTTCTTT. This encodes CASSPSNTEAFF.

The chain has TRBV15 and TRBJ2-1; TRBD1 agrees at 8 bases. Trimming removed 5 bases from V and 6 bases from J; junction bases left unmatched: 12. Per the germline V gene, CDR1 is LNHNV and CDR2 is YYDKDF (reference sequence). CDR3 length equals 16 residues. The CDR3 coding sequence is TGTGCCACCAGCGGCCCAGACAGGGGCCCTCCCAATGAGCAGTTCTTC. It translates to CATSGPDRGPPNEQFF.

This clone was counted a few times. Written as DNA, the CDR3 is TGTGCCAGCAGCCCGTTGGGGGGAGACTATGGCTACACCTTC. Translating it yields CASSPLGGDYGYTF. The V gene is TRBV7-2, the J gene TRBJ1-2; maybe TRBD1 (5 bases). Germline CDR1 is SGHTA and CDR2 is FQGNSA. This CDR3 has 14 amino acids. V shed 5 bases and J shed 3 bases, with 13 bases lying between them.

The CDR3 spells CATSRGTGTLNQPQHF. CDR3 coding DNA: TGTGCCACCAGCAGAGGGACAGGGACCCTCAATCAGCCCCAGCATTTT. This rearrangement joins TRBV15 to TRBJ1-5; 8 nucleotides align to TRBD1. Germline CDR1 reads LNHNV; CDR2 reads YYDKDF (reference sequence). The CDR3 loop spans 16 amino acids. V shed 1 base, J shed 3 bases, and the junction held 5 bases outside the gene matches.

The CDR3 loop reads CASTRTDRAGELFF. The CDR3 DNA is TGCGCCAGCACCCGCACCGACAGGGCCGGGGAGCTGTTTTTT. This rearrangement joins TRBV5-1 to TRBJ2-2; TRBD1 agrees at 7 bases. V lost 6 bases and J lost 6; bases outside the gene matches: 8. The CDR3 runs to 14 residues. Germline V CDR1 and CDR2: SGHRS, YFSETQ.

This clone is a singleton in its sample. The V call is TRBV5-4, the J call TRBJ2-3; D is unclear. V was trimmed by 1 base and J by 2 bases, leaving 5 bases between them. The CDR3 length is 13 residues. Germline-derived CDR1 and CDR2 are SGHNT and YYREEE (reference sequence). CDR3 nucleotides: TGTGCCAGCAGCTTGCCAGTCACAGATACGCAGTATTTT. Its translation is CASSLPVTDTQYF.

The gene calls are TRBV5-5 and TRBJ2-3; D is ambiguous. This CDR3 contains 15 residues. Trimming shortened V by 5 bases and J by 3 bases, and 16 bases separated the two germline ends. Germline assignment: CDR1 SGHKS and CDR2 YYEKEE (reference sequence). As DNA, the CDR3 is TGTGCCAGCAGTCCTCGGGTCTCCTATACAGATACGCAGTATTTT. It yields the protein CASSPRVSYTDTQYF.

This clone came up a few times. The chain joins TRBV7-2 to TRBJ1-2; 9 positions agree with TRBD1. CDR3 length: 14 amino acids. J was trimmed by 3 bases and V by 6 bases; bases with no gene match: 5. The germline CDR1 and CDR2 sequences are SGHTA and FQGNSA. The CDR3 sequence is CASSQGQGYYGYTF. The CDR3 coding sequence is TGTGCCAGCAGTCAAGGACAGGGGTACTATGGCTACACCTTC.

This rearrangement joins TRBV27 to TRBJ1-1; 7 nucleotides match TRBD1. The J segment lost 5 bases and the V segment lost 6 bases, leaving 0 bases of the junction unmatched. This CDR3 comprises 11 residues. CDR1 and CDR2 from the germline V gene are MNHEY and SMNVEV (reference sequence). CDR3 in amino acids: CASSRGTEAFF. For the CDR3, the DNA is TGTGCCAGCAGCAGGGGGACTGAAGCTTTCTTT.

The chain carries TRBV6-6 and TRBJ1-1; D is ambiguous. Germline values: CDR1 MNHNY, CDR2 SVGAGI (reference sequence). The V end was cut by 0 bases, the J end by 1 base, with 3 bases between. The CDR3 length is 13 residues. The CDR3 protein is CASSYSRNTEAFF. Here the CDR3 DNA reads TGTGCCAGCAGTTACTCGAGGAACACTGAAGCTTTCTTT.

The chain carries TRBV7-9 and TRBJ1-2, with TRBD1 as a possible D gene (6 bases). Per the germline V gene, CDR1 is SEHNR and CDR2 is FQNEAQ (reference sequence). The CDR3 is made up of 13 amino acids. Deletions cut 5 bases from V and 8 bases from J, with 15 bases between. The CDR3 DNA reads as TGTGCCAGCAGCCACAGGGATTTGGGCGGCTACACCTTC. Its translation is CASSHRDLGGYTF.

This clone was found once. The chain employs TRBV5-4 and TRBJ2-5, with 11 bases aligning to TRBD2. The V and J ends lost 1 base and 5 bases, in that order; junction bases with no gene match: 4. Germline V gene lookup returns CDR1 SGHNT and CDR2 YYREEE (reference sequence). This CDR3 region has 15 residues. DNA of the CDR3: TGTGCCAGCAGCTTGTTAGCGGGGGGGCTGGAGACCCAGTACTTC. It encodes CASSLLAGGLETQYF.

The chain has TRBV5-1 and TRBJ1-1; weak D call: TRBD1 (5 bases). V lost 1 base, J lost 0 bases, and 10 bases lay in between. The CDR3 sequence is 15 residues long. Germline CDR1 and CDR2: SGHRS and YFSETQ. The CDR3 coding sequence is TGCGCCAGCAGCTTGAGGCAGGGTATGAACACTGAAGCTTTCTTT. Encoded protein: CASSLRQGMNTEAFF.

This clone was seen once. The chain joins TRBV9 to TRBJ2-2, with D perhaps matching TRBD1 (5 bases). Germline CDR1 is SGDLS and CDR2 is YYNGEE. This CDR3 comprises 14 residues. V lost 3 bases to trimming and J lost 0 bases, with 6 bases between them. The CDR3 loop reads CASSATANTGELFF. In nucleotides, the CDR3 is TGTGCCAGCAGCGCGACAGCGAACACCGGGGAGCTGTTTTTT. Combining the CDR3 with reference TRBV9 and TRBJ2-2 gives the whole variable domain DSGVTQTPKHLITATGQRVTLRCSPRSGDLSVYWYQQSLDQGLQFLIQYYNGEERAKGNILERFSAQQFPDLHSELNLSSLELGDSALYFCASSATANTGELFFGEGSRLTVL.

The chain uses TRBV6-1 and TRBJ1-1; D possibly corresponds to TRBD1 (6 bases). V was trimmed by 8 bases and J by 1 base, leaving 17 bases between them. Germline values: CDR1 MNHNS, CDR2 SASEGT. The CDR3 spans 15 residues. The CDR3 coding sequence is TGTGCCAGCCTGGGGGTTTTGGGGGCGAACACTGAAGCTTTCTTT. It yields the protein CASLGVLGANTEAFF.